These 32 T cell receptor beta chains were sequenced from one sample in a study of T cells in Graves' hyperthyroidism and ophthalmopathy. Researchers amplified the TCR beta CDR3 regions from RNA transcripts. The study used the HTBI primer set for a first-round RT-PCR of the TCR CDR3. TCRdb called the multiplex PCR reads again in MiXCR, with one record for every CDR3 protein. The data hold roughly 290,000 distinct CDR3 sequences, with roughly 13% observed a single time. Sequenced: blood. The receptors were gathered from a woman aged 40 to 49 with Graves' hyperthyroidism.

This clonotype was observed at least ten times. V usage is TRBV11-2 and J usage is TRBJ2-2; unclear D gene. Trimming stripped 1 base from V and 3 bases from J, with 6 bases between. Germline assignment: CDR1 SGHAT and CDR2 FQNNGV. CDR3 length: 14 amino acids. The CDR3 DNA reads TGTGCCAGCAGCTTAGTGGGTGACACCGGGGAGCTGTTTTTT. Translation gives CASSLVGDTGELFF. Together with reference TRBV11-2 and TRBJ2-2, the CDR3 gives the full variable domain: EAGVAQSPRYKIIEKRQSVAFWCNPISGHATLYWYQQILGQGPKLLIQFQNNGVVDDSQLPKDRFSAERLKGVDSTLKIQPAKLEDSAVYLCASSLVGDTGELFFGEGSRLTVL.

Ten or more counts support this clonotype. The gene calls are TRBV30 and TRBJ2-7, with D hard to call. The CDR3 extends over 12 amino acids. CDR1 and CDR2 (germline): GTSNPN, SVGIG (reference sequence). V shed 0 bases and J shed 7 bases, with 10 bases lying between them. The CDR3 loop reads CAWSVGNDEQYF. In nucleotides, the CDR3 is TGTGCCTGGAGTGTGGGGAACGATGAGCAGTACTTC.

This clonotype was counted ten times or more. The chain uses TRBV30 and TRBJ1-1; D is ambiguous. V gave up 4 bases and J gave up 6 bases, with 6 bases separating them. Germline values: CDR1 GTSNPN, CDR2 SVGIG (reference sequence). CDR3 length equals 10 residues. DNA of the CDR3: TGTGCCTGGATGAGGGCTGAAGCTTTCTTT. The encoded protein is CAWMRAEAFF.

Many counts were recorded for this clonotype. The gene calls are TRBV10-3 and TRBJ2-3, with 9 positions matching TRBD2. The V gene end was trimmed by 5 bases and the J gene end by 3 bases; junction bases not matched to a gene: 3. This CDR3 is built from 14 residues. Germline lookup yields CDR1 ENHRY and CDR2 SYGVKD. The CDR3 nucleotides are TGTGCCATCAGTACTAGCGGGCTTACAGATACGCAGTATTTT. Translation: CAISTSGLTDTQYF.

This clonotype was counted many times. The chain links TRBV2 to TRBJ1-3; perhaps TRBD1 as D (6 bases). This CDR3 contains 16 residues. V lost 6 bases to trimming and J lost 4 bases, with 19 bases between them. Germline V gene data show CDR1 as SNHLY and CDR2 as FYNNEI. CDR3 protein: CASSGTGTRSGNTIYF. The CDR3 region has the DNA TGTGCCAGCAGCGGGACCGGGACACGGTCCGGAAACACCATATATTTT.

The rearrangement joins TRBV10-1 to TRBJ2-3; 15 positions agree with TRBD2. The trim removed 8 bases at V and 6 bases at J, leaving 12 bases unmatched. CDR1 is WNHNN, CDR2 SYGVQD, per germline (reference sequence). The CDR3 sequence is 17 residues long. The CDR3 DNA follows: TGCGCCAGCGCTGAGAAGACCGGGACTAGCGGGAGGGATACGCAGTATTTT. This gives the protein CASAEKTGTSGRDTQYF.

The table lists this clonotype with many counts. J is TRBJ2-7 and V is TRBV28; 14 bases match TRBD2. Germline values: CDR1 MDHEN, CDR2 SYDVKM. The CDR3 spans 16 residues. With 4 bases clipped from V and 4 bases from J, the junction kept 6 bases outside the gene matches. The chain's CDR3 is CASSSGTSGRWYEQYF. CDR3 bases: TGTGCCAGCAGTTCCGGGACTAGCGGGAGATGGTACGAGCAGTACTTC.

The genes are TRBV29-1 and TRBJ1-5; TRBD1 matches 11 bases. The germline V gene encodes CDR1 SQVTM and CDR2 ANQGSEA. V lost 7 bases, J lost 6 bases, and 5 bases stayed unmatched. CDR3 length: 13 amino acids. CDR3 in amino acids: CSGGQGAIQPQHF. The CDR3 DNA is TGCAGCGGAGGACAGGGGGCGATTCAGCCCCAGCATTTT.

This clonotype has a count of ten or more. The V gene is TRBV7-9, the J gene TRBJ2-7, with D maybe TRBD1 (6 bases). The CDR3 has 15 residues. V lost 2 bases, J lost 5 bases, and 16 bases lay in between. Germline values: CDR1 SEHNR, CDR2 FQNEAQ (reference sequence). CDR3 coding DNA: TGTGCCAGCAGCTTAAGTCAGGGGAGCGTCCACGAGCAGTACTTC. It is translated as CASSLSQGSVHEQYF.

Only a few counts were recorded for this clonotype. Germline is not matched at one junction end, which may reflect a read error. V gene TRBV5-6 combines with J gene TRBJ2-6; D is ambiguous. The length of the CDR3 is 13 residues. The germline V gene has CDR1 SGHDT and CDR2 YYEEEE. CDR3 region: CASRDDRASRPDF. The CDR3 region has the DNA TGTGCCAGCAGGGATGACCGGGCCTCCCGTCCAGACTTC.

The sample holds many counts of this clonotype. The CDR3 here is CASTPSVGFSGELFF. The CDR3 bases are TGTGCCAGCACTCCTTCCGTTGGGTTCAGCGGGGAGCTGTTTTTT. The gene calls are TRBV6-1 and TRBJ2-2, with D uncertain. The CDR3 totals 15 residues. The germline V gene has CDR1 MNHNS and CDR2 SASEGT. Trimming left V 7 bases short and J 7 bases short, with 19 bases between.

This clonotype was detected ten times or more. The chain carries TRBV15 and TRBJ2-5; the D gene is possibly TRBD1 (8 bases). V was cut by 0 bases and J by 5 bases, with 16 bases left in between. Germline-derived CDR1 and CDR2 are LNHNV and YYDKDF (reference sequence). CDR3 size: 16 residues. Here the CDR3 DNA reads TGTGCCACCAGCAGAGATCGGGGGGCAGGGGGCGAGACCCAGTACTTC. It encodes CATSRDRGAGGETQYF.

In this sample, this clonotype turned up many times. The chain recombines TRBV6-1 with TRBJ2-7, with D possibly called TRBD1 or TRBD2 (5 bases each). Trimming took off 4 bases at V and 0 bases at J, with 10 bases between the two ends. In germline, CDR1 is MNHNS, CDR2 SASEGT. The CDR3 spans 14 residues. Here the CDR3 reads CASSGAGSSYEQYF. DNA of the CDR3: TGTGCCAGCAGTGGAGCAGGGAGCTCCTACGAGCAGTACTTC.

About this clonotype: At one end, the junction sequence differs from germline, possibly due to a read error. The chain carries TRBV6-1 and TRBJ2-2; weak D call: TRBD2 (5 bases). CDR3 length: 16 residues. From germline, CDR1 is MNHNS and CDR2 SASEGT. CDR3 sequence reads: CATDGREQPLTGELCF. The CDR3 DNA sequence: TGTGCCACCGACGGTCGGGAACAACCGCTCACCGGGGAGCTGTGTTTT.

There are many counts of this clonotype. V usage is TRBV10-3 and J usage is TRBJ2-7, with TRBD1 matching over 10 bases. Germline values: CDR1 ENHRY, CDR2 SYGVKD. V gave up 8 bases and J gave up 6 bases; unmatched junction bases: 13. The CDR3 contains 15 residues. The CDR3 nucleotides are TGTGCCATCCGGACAGGGGGGAACTTACGGGTCGAGCAGTACTTC. Its protein product is CAIRTGGNLRVEQYF.

The genes are TRBV4-1 and TRBJ1-2; 7 nucleotides line up with TRBD1. V shed 4 bases, J shed 4 bases, and the junction held 12 bases outside the gene matches. The CDR3 sequence is 16 residues long. Germline V gives CDR1 MGHRA, CDR2 YSYEKL. CDR3 loop: CASSPPHPQGSYGYTF. CDR3 nucleotide sequence: TGCGCCAGCAGCCCCCCCCATCCACAGGGGAGCTATGGCTACACCTTC.

The table lists this clonotype with many counts. The rearrangement links TRBV2 to TRBJ2-7; D ambiguous. V lost 1 base to trimming and J lost 3 bases, with 7 bases between them. The germline CDR1 and CDR2 sequences are SNHLY and FYNNEI. The CDR3 is 13 amino acids. CDR3 DNA: TGTGCCAGCAGTGAAGTGAAGGGCTACGAGCAGTACTTC. Translating gives CASSEVKGYEQYF.

This chain joins TRBV5-6 and TRBJ2-7, with 15 nucleotides matching TRBD2. The CDR3 extends over 16 amino acids. In germline, CDR1 is SGHDT, CDR2 YYEEEE. V was clipped by 4 bases and J by 7 bases; unmatched bases: 9. CDR3 amino acids: CASSRGTSGGPREQYF. Written as DNA, the CDR3 is TGTGCCAGCAGCCGGGGGACTAGCGGGGGGCCTAGAGAGCAGTACTTC.

For this clonotype: Because the CDR3 is missing its conserved closing phenylalanine or tryptophan, this is likely a read error. This chain uses TRBV28 with TRBJ1-2; 7 bases map to TRBD1. Germline-derived CDR1 and CDR2 are MDHEN and SYDVKM. V was clipped by 5 bases and J by 8 bases; unmatched bases: 8. The CDR3 totals 13 residues. The CDR3 loop reads CASSISRGLGYTL. The DNA of the CDR3 is TGTGCCAGCAGTATCTCAAGGGGGCTCGGCTACACCCTC.

The chain joins TRBV18 to TRBJ2-1, with TRBD2 matching 13 bases. Germline CDR1 is KGHSH and CDR2 is LQKENI. After removal of 3 bases from V and 7 bases from J, the junction contained 6 bases not matched to a gene. There are 16 residues in the CDR3. CDR3 residues: CASSPLGLAGVNEQFF. The CDR3 region has the DNA TGTGCCAGCTCACCCCTCGGACTAGCGGGAGTGAATGAGCAGTTCTTC.

This clonotype was counted many times. The gene calls are TRBV6-1 and TRBJ2-7, with D tentatively TRBD1 (6 bases). The germline V gene encodes CDR1 MNHNS and CDR2 SASEGT. V was trimmed by 4 bases and J by 5 bases, leaving 9 bases between them. This CDR3 is 12 amino acids long. CDR3 residues: CASSATGNEQYF. As DNA, the CDR3 is TGTGCCAGCAGTGCCACAGGGAACGAGCAGTACTTC.

The chain employs TRBV29-1 and TRBJ2-3; TRBD2 aligns across 9 bases. CDR1 SQVTM and CDR2 ANQGSEA come from the germline V gene. The ends lost 5 bases at V and 7 bases at J; junction bases unmatched: 4. This CDR3 has 12 residues. This CDR3 reads CSVLAGAYTQYF. The DNA for the CDR3 is TGCAGCGTTTTAGCGGGAGCTTATACGCAGTATTTT.

This clonotype was seen more than once but under ten times. The germline gene is not matched at one end of the junction; a read error may be the cause. The V and J genes are TRBV24-1 and TRBJ2-3; 7 nucleotides align to TRBD2. CDR1 is KGHDR and CDR2 is SFDVKD in the germline V gene. The CDR3 runs to 13 residues. The CDR3 region is CATSEPRGDKQYF. CDR3 DNA: TGTGCCACCAGTGAGCCCCGGGGGGATAAGCAGTATTTT.

The chain has TRBV6-5 and TRBJ2-5; 7 bases align to TRBD2. V shed 2 bases and J 4 bases; nucleotides not matched to a gene: 7. The CDR3 spans 15 residues. Per the germline V gene, CDR1 is MNHEY and CDR2 is SVGAGI. CDR3 nucleotide sequence: TGTGCCAGCAGTTACGTCGGCGGGAGACCAGAGACCCAGTACTTC. Amino acids: CASSYVGGRPETQYF.

This clonotype has more than one count but fewer than ten. The V call is TRBV11-2, the J call TRBJ2-3, with D possibly TRBD1 on 5 matching bases. The ends were cut back, 7 bases at V and 2 bases at J, with 19 bases in the middle. Germline V gene data show CDR1 as SGHAT and CDR2 as FQNNGV. This CDR3 comprises 16 residues. The CDR3 DNA is TGTGCCAGCAACTTGATTCCTGGGGCGATCACAGATACGCAGTATTTT. It specifies CASNLIPGAITDTQYF.

This clonotype was observed at least ten times. The V and J genes are TRBV28 and TRBJ1-1; D is perhaps TRBD1 (5 bases). The CDR3 extends over 15 amino acids. The germline CDR1 and CDR2 sequences are MDHEN and SYDVKM. V was shortened by 5 bases and J by 2 bases, with 15 bases between the two germline ends. For the CDR3, the DNA is TGTGCCAGCAGTCGACCGGGACGGGGTAACACTGAAGCTTTCTTT. Its translation is CASSRPGRGNTEAFF.

This clonotype showed up many times. The V and J genes are TRBV7-9 and TRBJ2-4, with a weak D call TRBD2 (5 bases). The V gene's germline CDR1 is SEHNR and CDR2 FQNEAQ (reference sequence). V lost 1 base and J lost 6, with 16 bases in between. CDR3 length equals 16 residues. Here the CDR3 DNA reads TGTGCCAGCAGCTTAGATCGGGGTCACCACAGAAACATTCAGTACTTC. Protein: CASSLDRGHHRNIQYF.

This clonotype has at least ten counts. The chain joins TRBV20-1 to TRBJ2-7; tentatively, D is TRBD1 (5 bases). Trimming cost V 3 bases and J 0 bases, with 9 bases left between them. CDR3 length: 13 residues. Germline V gene lookup returns CDR1 DFQATT and CDR2 SNEGSKA (reference sequence). CDR3 sequence (DNA): TGCAGTGCTAGGACAGCCCCCTCCTACGAGCAGTACTTC. As protein: CSARTAPSYEQYF.

This clonotype was seen ten or more times. DNA of the CDR3: TGTGCCAGCAGCTTTCTCCTTAACACCGGGGAGCTGTTTTTT. Translated: CASSFLLNTGELFF. The chain combines TRBV7-2 with TRBJ2-2; no clear D gene. Germline V lookup: CDR1 SGHTA, CDR2 FQGNSA. The CDR3 extends over 14 amino acids. V was trimmed by 3 bases and J by 2 bases, leaving 7 bases between them.

Points on this clonotype: An end of the junction does not agree with germline; a read error may underlie this. The chain is built from TRBV25-1 and TRBJ1-1, with D possibly TRBD1 on 5 matching bases. The CDR3 runs 13 residues. The germline gives CDR1 MGHDK, CDR2 SYGVNS. In DNA, the CDR3 is TGTGCCAGCAGTGGGGGCGTGGGATCTGACGCTTTCTTT. Its translation is CASSGGVGSDAFF.

This clonotype was detected many times. This chain joins TRBV5-1 and TRBJ2-3; perhaps TRBD2 as D (6 bases). The CDR3 runs to 16 residues. Trimming removed 4 bases at V and 4 bases at J, with 19 bases between. Germline loops: CDR1 SGHRS, CDR2 YFSETQ. This CDR3 is CASSLEGIVGPDTQYF. The CDR3 DNA reads TGCGCCAGCAGCCTGGAGGGTATTGTTGGTCCAGATACGCAGTATTTT.

This clonotype was recorded at least ten times. CDR3 in DNA: TGTGCCAGCAGTCCAGACAGGTTTTTTGACTATGGCTACACCTTC. Its translation is CASSPDRFFDYGYTF. The chain has TRBV12-3 or TRBV12-4 and TRBJ1-2, with a tentative D call TRBD1 (6 bases). V was trimmed by 5 bases and J by 3 bases, leaving 16 bases between them. The CDR3 totals 15 residues.